What follows are 10 T cell receptor beta chains derived from one specimen sequenced in a study of cytomegalovirus exposure and HLA in healthy donors (dated by TCRdb to about 2017). The library was made by the immunoSEQ multiplex PCR assay. A mixture of 60 forward primers for TCR Vbeta segments and 13 reverse primers for TCR Jbeta segments was used in the multiplex PCR. TCRdb provides this immuneACCESS table in a form limited to in-frame rearrangements. Some clones are lacking; in checked studies, under half of them reflect an unresolved V gene, and why the rest are absent is not known. The sample table holds about 120,000 clones, of which 81% were seen once. The ten biggest clones cover less than 2.5% of the sample. The sample was PBMCs. The origin of the receptors is a woman aged 40 to 49 in good health and CMV-seronegative.

V usage is TRBV19 and J usage is TRBJ2-3; 8 nucleotides align to TRBD1. The V gene end was trimmed by 0 bases and the J gene end by 0 bases; junction bases not matched to a gene: 5. CDR3 size: 17 residues. CDR1 is LNHDA and CDR2 is SQIVND in the germline V gene (reference sequence). The CDR3, as DNA: TGTGCCAGTAGTATAGATCCCCGGGACAGGAGCACAGATACGCAGTATTTT. Protein: CASSIDPRDRSTDTQYF.

The chain employs TRBV11-2 and TRBJ2-7; possibly TRBD1 for D (5 bases). The CDR3 spans 15 residues. Trimming took off 7 bases at V and 2 bases at J, with 18 bases between the two ends. The germline CDR1 and CDR2 sequences are SGHAT and FQNNGV. CDR3 region: CASTPQETAAYEQYF. The CDR3 DNA sequence: TGTGCCAGCACCCCCCAGGAGACAGCTGCCTACGAGCAGTACTTC.

V gene TRBV28 combines with J gene TRBJ1-6; 10 bases match TRBD1. With V trimmed by 4 bases and J by 9 bases, 0 bases remained unmatched. Germline V CDR1 and CDR2: MDHEN, SYDVKM. CDR3 length equals 13 residues. This chain's CDR3 is CASSWTGGSPLHF. DNA of the CDR3: TGTGCCAGCAGTTGGACAGGGGGTTCACCCCTCCACTTT.

This chain joins TRBV28 and TRBJ1-2; a weak D match, TRBD1 (5 bases). Trimming removed 7 bases from V and 8 bases from J, with 20 bases in between. From germline, CDR1 is MDHEN and CDR2 SYDVKM. The CDR3 is made up of 14 amino acids. The CDR3 region is CASINLAGLKGYTF. The CDR3 nucleotides read TGTGCCAGCATTAATCTCGCAGGGTTGAAGGGCTACACCTTC.

The chain is built from TRBV5-5 and TRBJ1-1; D is possibly TRBD1 (6 bases). The CDR3 is 17 residues long. Trimming took 2 bases from V and 2 from J, leaving 19 bases between them. Looked up from germline, CDR1 is SGHKS and CDR2 is YYEKEE (reference sequence). In DNA, the CDR3 is TGTGCCAGCAGCTTAATACAAGGACAGCCGGGAAACACTGAAGCTTTCTTT. Residues: CASSLIQGQPGNTEAFF.

This sequence joins TRBV9 and TRBJ1-2; weak D call: TRBD1 (6 bases). V was cut by 3 bases and J by 2 bases, with 11 bases left in between. CDR1 is SGDLS and CDR2 is YYNGEE in the germline V gene. There are 14 residues in the CDR3. In nucleotides, the CDR3 is TGTGCCAGCAGCGCCGGACAGTCAAACTATGGCTACACCTTC. Protein product: CASSAGQSNYGYTF.

The chain has TRBV7-9 and TRBJ1-1; possible D gene TRBD1, 6 bases. The CDR3 loop spans 14 amino acids. The V gene lost 3 bases and the J gene lost 4 bases, with 12 bases spanning the gap. Germline V gives CDR1 SEHNR, CDR2 FQNEAQ (reference sequence). CDR3 bases: TGTGCCAGCAGCTTCACGCAGGGGACCACTGAAGCTTTCTTT. This sequence encodes CASSFTQGTTEAFF.

The rearrangement links TRBV4-1 to TRBJ2-3; D unclear. The ends were cut back, 1 base at V and 6 bases at J, with 8 bases in the middle. There are 13 residues in the CDR3. Germline V gene data show CDR1 as MGHRA and CDR2 as YSYEKL. This chain's CDR3 is CASSQGAPDTQYF. The CDR3 DNA is TGCGCCAGCAGCCAAGGGGCCCCGGATACGCAGTATTTT.

The chain uses TRBV6-5 and TRBJ2-3; D is undetermined. This CDR3 contains 15 residues. CDR1 and CDR2 from the germline V gene are MNHEY and SVGAGI. V lost 7 bases to trimming and J lost 2 bases, with 16 bases between them. The CDR3 nucleotides are TGTGCCAGCACCCCCACATCTCTTTTCACAGATACGCAGTATTTT. It is translated as CASTPTSLFTDTQYF.

This chain connects TRBV7-8 to TRBJ2-7; D call uncertain. The V end was cut by 4 bases, the J end by 2 bases, with 12 bases between. CDR3 length: 14 amino acids. Germline V gives CDR1 SGHVS, CDR2 FQNEAQ. The CDR3 sequence: CASSSIGYAYEQYF. As DNA, the CDR3 is TGTGCCAGCAGCTCCATCGGGTACGCCTACGAGCAGTACTTC.